This T cell receptor beta chain was obtained from a study of OX40 agonist ivuxolimab in advanced cancers. Notes on the study in general: Clones of CD4+ and CD8+ blood T cells grew by week 6 at doses of 0.1 to 3.0 mg/kg. No antigen was identified for the clonally expanded peripheral T cells. More expanded clones were found, on average, in CD8+ than in CD4+ T cells.

CDR1 and CDR2 (germline): SGHTA, FQGNSA. CDR3 size: 14 residues. V was pared by 3 bases and J by 3 bases, with 11 bases between. TCRdb's copy holds only in-frame clones and misses some; the assay was immunoSEQ multiplex PCR. This table holds roughly 97,000 clones, 70% to 90% found once. Comments on this clone: What it binds is unknown.

The V call is TRBV7-2, the J call TRBJ1-1; possible D gene TRBD1, 6 bases. This sequence was found in an adult with an advanced solid tumor such as melanoma, head and neck, liver or kidney cancer. The sequencing here drew on CD4+ or CD8+ T cells sorted from blood, taken in a trial of the OX40 agonist ivuxolimab. The chain's CDR3 is CASSFLAGDTEAFF. The CDR3 DNA is TGTGCCAGCAGCTTCCTCGCAGGGGACACTGAAGCTTTCTTT.